This T cell receptor beta chain is drawn from a study of T cell responses to AZD1222 COVID-19 vaccine. The junction had 12 bases not matched to a gene; V was cut back by 6 bases and J by 7 bases. CDR1 and CDR2 (germline): LNHDA, SQIVND (reference sequence). The CDR3 totals 15 residues. Study conclusions and caveats: Sampling captured repertoires only after the peak T cell response. Donors skewed white British and female; clonal diversity was possibly underestimated. Rises in breadth and depth of Spike-specific TCRs came after two AZD1222 doses. The CD4 TCRs associated with vaccination extended across spike and predominated at 160-218 and 743-854.

Concerning this clone itself: Antigen: not known.

TCRdb's table, derived via immunoSEQ multiplex PCR, lists solely in-frame clones and lacks some. The sample lists some 180,000 clones, more than 90% occurring once. The sequence was collected from an adult who received the MenACWY meningococcal vaccine as a control. Material: peripheral blood, obtained 28 days after the second dose of the MenACWY control vaccine. The rearrangement links TRBV19 to TRBJ2-1; 7 nucleotides line up with TRBD2. The CDR3 DNA sequence: TGTGCCAGTAGGAGTTCCAGCGGGATACCTAATGAGCAGTTCTTC. Its protein is CASRSSSGIPNEQFF.